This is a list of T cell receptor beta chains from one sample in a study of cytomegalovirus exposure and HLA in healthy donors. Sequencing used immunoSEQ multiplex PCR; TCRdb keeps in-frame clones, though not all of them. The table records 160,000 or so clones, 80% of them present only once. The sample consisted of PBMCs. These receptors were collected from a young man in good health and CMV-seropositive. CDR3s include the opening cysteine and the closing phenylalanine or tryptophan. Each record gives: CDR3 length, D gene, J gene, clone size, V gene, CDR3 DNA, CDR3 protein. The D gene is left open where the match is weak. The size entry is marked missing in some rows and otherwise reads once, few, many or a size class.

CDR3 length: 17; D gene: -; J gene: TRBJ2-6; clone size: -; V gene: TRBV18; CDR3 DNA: TGTGCCAGCTCCACTCGGGGTGGAGACTCTGGGGCCAACGTCCTGACTTTC; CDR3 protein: CASSTRGGDSGANVLTF
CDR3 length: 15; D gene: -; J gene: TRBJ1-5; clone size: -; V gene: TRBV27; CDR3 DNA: TGTGCCAGCAGTTTGTCCCGGGGAGGGAATCAGCCCCAGCATTTT; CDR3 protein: CASSLSRGGNQPQHF
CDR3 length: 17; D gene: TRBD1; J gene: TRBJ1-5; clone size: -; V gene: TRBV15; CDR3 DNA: TGTGCCACCAGCAGGGACAGGGAAGGGTATAGCAATCAGCCCCAGCATTTT; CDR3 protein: CATSRDREGYSNQPQHF
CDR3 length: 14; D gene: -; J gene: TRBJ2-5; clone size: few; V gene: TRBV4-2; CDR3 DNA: TGTGCCAGCAGCCAAGGTGTAAGAGAGCAGACCCAGTACTTC; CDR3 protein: CASSQGVREQTQYF
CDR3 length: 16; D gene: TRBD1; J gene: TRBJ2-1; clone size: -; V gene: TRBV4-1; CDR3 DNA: TGCGCCAGCAGCCCACGGTGGACAGGACCCAACAATGAGCAGTTCTTC; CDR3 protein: CASSPRWTGPNNEQFF
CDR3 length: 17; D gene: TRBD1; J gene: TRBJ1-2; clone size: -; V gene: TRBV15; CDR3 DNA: TGTGCCACCAGCGGAGCCTTAGGGACAGAGAACAACTATGGCTACACCTTC; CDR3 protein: CATSGALGTENNYGYTF
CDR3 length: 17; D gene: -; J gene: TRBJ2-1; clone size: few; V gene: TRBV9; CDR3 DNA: TGTGCCAGCAGCGTAGCTTTAGGCCCGAGCGGAGTCAATGAGCAGTTCTTC; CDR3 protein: CASSVALGPSGVNEQFF
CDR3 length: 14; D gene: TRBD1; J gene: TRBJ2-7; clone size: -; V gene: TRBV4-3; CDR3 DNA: TGCGCCAGCAGCTACGACAGGGGTGACTACGAGCAGTACTTC; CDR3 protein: CASSYDRGDYEQYF
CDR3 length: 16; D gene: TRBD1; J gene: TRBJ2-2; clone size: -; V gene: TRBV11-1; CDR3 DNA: TGTGCCAGCAGCCCAGGGGGATCGGGCGGCACCGGGGAGCTGTTTTTT; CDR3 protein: CASSPGGSGGTGELFF
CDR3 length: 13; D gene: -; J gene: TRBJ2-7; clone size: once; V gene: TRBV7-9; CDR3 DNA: TGTGCCAGCAGCTTGTCACAGCCCTACGAGCAGTACTTC; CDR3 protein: CASSLSQPYEQYF
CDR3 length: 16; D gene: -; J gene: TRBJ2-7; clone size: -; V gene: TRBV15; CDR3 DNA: TGTGCCACCAGCACTGTACTTTTCGGAGTAAATCGGGAGCAGTACTTC; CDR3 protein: CATSTVLFGVNREQYF
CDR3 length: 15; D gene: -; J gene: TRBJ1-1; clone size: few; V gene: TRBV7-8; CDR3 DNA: TGTGCCAGCAGCGCAAGGGGCGGGATGAACACTGAAGCTTTCTTT; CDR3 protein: CASSARGGMNTEAFF
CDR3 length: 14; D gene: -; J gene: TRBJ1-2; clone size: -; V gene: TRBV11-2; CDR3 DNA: TGTGCCAGCAGCACAGCTACAGGGTTGCGGGGCTACACCTTC; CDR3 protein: CASSTATGLRGYTF
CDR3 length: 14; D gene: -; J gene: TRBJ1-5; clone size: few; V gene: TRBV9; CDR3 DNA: TGTGCCAGCAGCGTAGGCGGGAGCAATCAGCCCCAGCATTTT; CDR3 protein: CASSVGGSNQPQHF
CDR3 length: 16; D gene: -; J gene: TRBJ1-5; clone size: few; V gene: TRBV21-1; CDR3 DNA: TGTGCCACCGATTCCGGGACAGAATATAGCAATCAGCCCCAGCATTTT; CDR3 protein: CATDSGTEYSNQPQHF
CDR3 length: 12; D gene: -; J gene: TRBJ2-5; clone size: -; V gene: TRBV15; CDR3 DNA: TGTGCCACCAGCAGCTCTAAGGAGACCCAGTACTTC; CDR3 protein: CATSSSKETQYF
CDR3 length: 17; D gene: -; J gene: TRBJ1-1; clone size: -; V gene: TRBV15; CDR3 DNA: TGTGCCACCAGCAGAGGGGGGCTCCGGGATGGGGACACTGAAGCTTTCTTT; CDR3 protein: CATSRGGLRDGDTEAFF
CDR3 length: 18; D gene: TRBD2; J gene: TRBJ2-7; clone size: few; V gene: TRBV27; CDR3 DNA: TGTGCCAGCAGTCCCTTCGGGACTAGCGGGTACCTTAGCTACGAGCAGTACTTC; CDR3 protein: CASSPFGTSGYLSYEQYF
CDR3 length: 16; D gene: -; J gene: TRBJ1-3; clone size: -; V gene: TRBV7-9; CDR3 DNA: TGTGCCAGCAGCTTAATTGACAACAGCTCTGGAAACACCATATATTTT; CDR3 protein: CASSLIDNSSGNTIYF
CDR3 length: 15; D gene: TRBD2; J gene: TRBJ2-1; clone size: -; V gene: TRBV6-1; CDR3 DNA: TGTGCCAGCAGCGGTCATCGGGGGGCCTACAATGAGCAGTTCTTC; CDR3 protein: CASSGHRGAYNEQFF
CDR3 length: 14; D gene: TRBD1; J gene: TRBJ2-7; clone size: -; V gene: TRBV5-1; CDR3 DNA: TGCGCCAGCAGCTTTGGGGACAGGGCCTACGAGCAGTACTTC; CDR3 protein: CASSFGDRAYEQYF
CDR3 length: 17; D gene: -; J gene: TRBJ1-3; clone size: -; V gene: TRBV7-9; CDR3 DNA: TGTGCCAGCAGCTTAAGGAGGGGCGATTTCTCTGGAAACACCATATATTTT; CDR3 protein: CASSLRRGDFSGNTIYF
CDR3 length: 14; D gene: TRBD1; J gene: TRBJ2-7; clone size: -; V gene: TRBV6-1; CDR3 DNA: TGTGCCAGCAGTGCCGGGACAGGGCGCTACGAGCAGTACTTC; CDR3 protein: CASSAGTGRYEQYF
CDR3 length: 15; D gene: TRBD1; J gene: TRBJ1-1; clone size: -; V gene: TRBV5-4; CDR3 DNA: TGTGCCAGCAGGCGGGACAGGGGATCGGACACTGAAGCTTTCTTT; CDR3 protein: CASRRDRGSDTEAFF
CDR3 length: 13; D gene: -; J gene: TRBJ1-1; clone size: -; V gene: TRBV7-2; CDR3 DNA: TGTGCCAGCAGCTTGACACTGAACACTGAAGCTTTCTTT; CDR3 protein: CASSLTLNTEAFF
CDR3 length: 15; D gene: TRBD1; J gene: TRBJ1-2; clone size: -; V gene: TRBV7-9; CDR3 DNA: TGTGCCAGCAGCTTAGCGGGACAGGGCAACTATGGCTACACCTTC; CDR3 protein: CASSLAGQGNYGYTF
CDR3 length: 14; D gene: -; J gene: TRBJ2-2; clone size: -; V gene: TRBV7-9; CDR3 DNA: TGTGCCAGCAGTCCCGACAGGCTCACCGGGGAGCTGTTTTTT; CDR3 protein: CASSPDRLTGELFF
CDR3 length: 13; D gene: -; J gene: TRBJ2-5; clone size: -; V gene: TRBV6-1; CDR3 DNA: TGTGCCAGCGGACCAGCGGCCCAAGAGACCCAGTACTTC; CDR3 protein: CASGPAAQETQYF
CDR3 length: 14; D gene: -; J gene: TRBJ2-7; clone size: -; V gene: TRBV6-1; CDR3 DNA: TGTGCCAGCAGTGAGTCAAGCGGCCCCTACGAGCAGTACTTC; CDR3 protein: CASSESSGPYEQYF
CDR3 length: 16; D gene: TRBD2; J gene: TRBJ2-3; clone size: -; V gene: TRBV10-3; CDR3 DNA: TGTGCCATCTCGTTCACTAGCGGGGGTAACACAGATACGCAGTATTTT; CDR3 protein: CAISFTSGGNTDTQYF
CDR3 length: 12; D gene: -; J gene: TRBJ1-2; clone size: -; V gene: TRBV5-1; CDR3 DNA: TGCGCCAGCAGCATTGACAGCTATGGCTACACCTTC; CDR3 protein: CASSIDSYGYTF
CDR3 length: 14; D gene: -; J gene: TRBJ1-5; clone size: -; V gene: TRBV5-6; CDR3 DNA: TGTGCCAGCAGCCTGGGGAGCCCGAATCAGCCCCAGCATTTT; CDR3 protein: CASSLGSPNQPQHF
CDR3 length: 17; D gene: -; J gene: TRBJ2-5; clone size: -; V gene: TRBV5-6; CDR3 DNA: TGTGCCAGCAGCTTGTTGAGACTAGAAAGGTTTTTAGAGACCCAGTACTTC; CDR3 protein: CASSLLRLERFLETQYF
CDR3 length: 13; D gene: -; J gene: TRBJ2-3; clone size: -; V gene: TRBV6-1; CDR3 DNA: TGTGCCAGCTGGGGGGACGAGGCAGATACGCAGTATTTT; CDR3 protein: CASWGDEADTQYF
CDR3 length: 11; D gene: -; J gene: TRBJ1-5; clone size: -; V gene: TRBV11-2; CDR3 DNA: TGTGCCAGCAGCTTCCGTCAGCCCCAGCATTTT; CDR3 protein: CASSFRQPQHF
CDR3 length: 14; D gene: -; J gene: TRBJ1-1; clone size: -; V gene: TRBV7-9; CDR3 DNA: TGTGCCAGCAGCCCGCAGGACAGGAACACTGAAGCTTTCTTT; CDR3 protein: CASSPQDRNTEAFF